Included here is one T cell receptor beta chain sequence, with context. The germline gives CDR1 SEHNR, CDR2 FQNEAQ (reference sequence). This CDR3 is built from 14 residues. The V and J ends lost 3 bases and 6 bases respectively, with 12 bases between them. This record comes from a study of technical replicates of blood from a handful of donors. Profiled with immunoSEQ multiplex PCR; TCRdb holds only in-frame clones, not every one. The sample includes tens of thousands of clones, about nine tenths seen only once; the top ten take 0.39%. The sequenced material came from T cells isolated from PBMCs. The TCR sequence derives from a human donor in good health. Some clones in this sample may be carry-over from other donors' samples. The rearrangement links TRBV7-9 to TRBJ2-1; D is undetermined. CDR3 loop: CASSFWSSSNEQFF. The CDR3 coding sequence is TGTGCCAGCAGCTTTTGGAGCTCTAGCAATGAGCAGTTCTTC.